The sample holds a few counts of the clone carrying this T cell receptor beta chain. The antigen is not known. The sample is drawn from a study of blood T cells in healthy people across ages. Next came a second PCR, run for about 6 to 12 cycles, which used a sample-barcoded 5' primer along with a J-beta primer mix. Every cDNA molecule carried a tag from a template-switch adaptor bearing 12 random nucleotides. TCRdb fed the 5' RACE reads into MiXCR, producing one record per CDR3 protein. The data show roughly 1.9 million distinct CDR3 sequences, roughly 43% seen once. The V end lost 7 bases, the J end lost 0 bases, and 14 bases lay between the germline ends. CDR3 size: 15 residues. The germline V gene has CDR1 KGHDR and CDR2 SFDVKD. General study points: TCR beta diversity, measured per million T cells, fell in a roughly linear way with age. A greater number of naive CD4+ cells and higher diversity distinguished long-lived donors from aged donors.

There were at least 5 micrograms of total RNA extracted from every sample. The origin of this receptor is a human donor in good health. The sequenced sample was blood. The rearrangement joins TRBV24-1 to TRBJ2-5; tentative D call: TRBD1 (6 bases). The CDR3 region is CATSDGQTYQETQYF. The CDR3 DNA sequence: TGTGCCACCAGCGATGGACAGACGTACCAAGAGACCCAGTACTTC.